The 21 T cell receptor beta chains below were found in one sample sequenced in a study of beta chain features in type 1 diabetes. General study findings and limits: Shortening that was moderate but significant affected the TCRB CDR3s of Type 1 diabetes patients in all four CD4+ subsets.

Expressed TCRB transcripts were sequenced because the entire RNA isolate underwent reverse transcription. Measured with immunoSEQ multiplex PCR; TCRdb has only the in-frame clones, and not every one. Among 250,000 or so clones listed, around 21% were seen once. These TCRs are of unknown antigen specificity. The specimen sequenced was naive CD4+ T cells from blood. These receptors came from a middle-aged woman with type 1 diabetes.

This chain uses TRBV4-2 with TRBJ2-1; 11 positions agree with TRBD2. Unmatched junction bases numbered 11, after V lost 0 bases and J lost 7 bases. Germline V CDR1 and CDR2: LGHNA, YNFKEQ. This CDR3 contains 18 residues. This chain's CDR3 is CASSQDIPGTSGSNEQFF. The CDR3 nucleotides are TGTGCCAGCAGCCAAGATATCCCCGGGACTAGCGGATCTAATGAGCAGTTCTTC.

This clone was seen a handful of times. The chain couples TRBV30 to TRBJ1-1; TRBD1 matches at 10 bases. Losses at the gene ends were 4 bases for V and 6 bases for J; bases not matched to a gene: 8. Germline-derived CDR1 and CDR2 are GTSNPN and SVGIG (reference sequence). The CDR3 has 14 residues. The CDR3 DNA reads TGTGCCTGGACTGTGGGGGACAGGGGAGCTGAAGCTTTCTTT. Encoded protein: CAWTVGDRGAEAFF.

The chain has TRBV4-1 and TRBJ1-5; D gene ambiguous. The CDR3 loop spans 15 amino acids. V lost 4 bases, J lost 6 bases, and 16 bases lay in between. The germline V gene encodes CDR1 MGHRA and CDR2 YSYEKL. DNA of the CDR3: TGCGCCAGCAGCCTGCCTGAGGTACCGAGTCAGCCCCAGCATTTT. Protein product: CASSLPEVPSQPQHF.

This sequence joins TRBV9 and TRBJ1-1, with D possibly TRBD1 on 6 matching bases. V lost 1 base to trimming and J lost 5 bases, with 15 bases between them. The CDR3 runs to 15 residues. Germline V CDR1 and CDR2: SGDLS, YYNGEE. CDR3 in amino acids: CASSVLGGGETEAFF. The CDR3 DNA reads as TGTGCCAGCAGCGTATTAGGAGGGGGGGAGACTGAAGCTTTCTTT. Drawing the rest from reference TRBV9 and TRBJ1-1, the complete variable domain is DSGVTQTPKHLITATGQRVTLRCSPRSGDLSVYWYQQSLDQGLQFLIQYYNGEERAKGNILERFSAQQFPDLHSELNLSSLELGDSALYFCASSVLGGGETEAFFGQGTRLTVV.

This clone has more than one count but fewer than ten. The gene calls are TRBV7-6 and TRBJ2-3; 16 nucleotides agree with TRBD2. V trimming: 6 bases; J trimming: 4 bases; junction bases outside the gene matches: 7. Looked up from germline, CDR1 is SGHVS and CDR2 is FNYEAQ. The CDR3 is 17 amino acids. The CDR3 reads CASSPGTSGGAADTQYF. As DNA, the CDR3 is TGTGCCAGCAGTCCCGGGACTAGCGGGGGGGCCGCAGATACGCAGTATTTT.

The rearrangement links TRBV5-4 to TRBJ2-2; D not certain. This CDR3 is built from 13 residues. Germline V lookup: CDR1 SGHNT, CDR2 YYREEE (reference sequence). Between the trimmed V and J ends, which lost 4 bases and 7 bases, there was a span of 11 bases. CDR3 in DNA: TGTGCCAGCAGCCTGAACTCAGGCGGGGAGCTGTTTTTT. It is translated as CASSLNSGGELFF.

The sample holds a few counts of this clone. The chain has TRBV9 and TRBJ2-6; D unclear. The CDR3 is 13 amino acids. Germline V gives CDR1 SGDLS, CDR2 YYNGEE. The V and J ends lost 5 bases and 2 bases respectively, with 5 bases between them. The CDR3 spells CASSPAGANVLTF. The CDR3 DNA sequence: TGTGCCAGCAGTCCAGCTGGGGCCAACGTCCTGACTTTC.

This clone was recorded a few times. The rearrangement uses TRBV11-2 and TRBJ1-6, with a tentative D call TRBD1 (6 bases). The CDR3 covers 15 residues. The germline gives CDR1 SGHAT, CDR2 FQNNGV. The V and J ends lost 3 bases and 11 bases respectively, with 17 bases between them. The CDR3 loop reads CASSFSTGRTTPLHF. DNA for the CDR3: TGTGCCAGCAGCTTCTCTACAGGGCGTACTACACCCCTCCACTTT.

The rearrangement links TRBV5-4 to TRBJ2-7, with 7 nucleotides matching TRBD1. CDR1 SGHNT and CDR2 YYREEE come from the germline V gene (reference sequence). The length of the CDR3 is 13 residues. V shed 4 bases, J shed 2 bases, and the junction held 3 bases outside the gene matches. The CDR3 region is CASSQGVPYEQYF. In nucleotides, the CDR3 is TGTGCCAGCAGCCAGGGGGTACCCTACGAGCAGTACTTC.

The V call is TRBV19, the J call TRBJ1-5, with D unclear. The CDR3 has 13 residues. Between the trimmed V and J ends, which lost 7 bases and 7 bases, there was a span of 14 bases. Germline V gene data show CDR1 as LNHDA and CDR2 as SQIVND (reference sequence). As DNA, the CDR3 is TGTGCCAGTACCCGGGATACCGACCAGCCCCAGCATTTT. Protein product: CASTRDTDQPQHF.

V is TRBV25-1 and J is TRBJ1-2; TRBD1 might be the D (5 bases). The CDR3 totals 14 residues. CDR1 is MGHDK and CDR2 is SYGVNS in the germline V gene. V was pared by 6 bases and J by 3 bases, with 14 bases between. CDR3 nucleotides: TGTGCCAGCAGAGGGGCGGGGAATGACTATGGCTACACCTTC. Amino acid sequence: CASRGAGNDYGYTF.

This clone was detected a few times. V is TRBV7-2 and J is TRBJ2-7; TRBD1 might be the D (6 bases). V was shortened by 5 bases and J by 0 bases, with 14 bases between the two germline ends. The length of the CDR3 is 15 residues. The germline V gene encodes CDR1 SGHTA and CDR2 FQGNSA. The CDR3 is CASSDGQFRSYEQYF. The DNA of the CDR3 is TGTGCCAGCAGCGACGGACAGTTCCGCTCCTACGAGCAGTACTTC.

This clone was counted between two and nine times. The chain joins TRBV27 to TRBJ2-4, with D possibly TRBD2 on 5 matching bases. Per the germline V gene, CDR1 is MNHEY and CDR2 is SMNVEV (reference sequence). V lost 5 bases and J lost 9, with 26 bases in between. This CDR3 has 17 residues. Here the CDR3 reads CASSPLADSVSQGIQYF. The CDR3, as DNA: TGTGCCAGCAGTCCCCTCGCGGACTCCGTTAGCCAAGGCATTCAGTACTTC.

The chain carries TRBV27 and TRBJ1-2; 7 nucleotides align to TRBD1. The J segment lost 6 bases and the V segment lost 6 bases, leaving 7 bases of the junction unmatched. Germline V lookup: CDR1 MNHEY, CDR2 SMNVEV (reference sequence). CDR3 length: 13 amino acids. The CDR3 loop is CASSRGTVHGYTF. Written as DNA, the CDR3 is TGTGCCAGCAGCCGGGGGACAGTACATGGCTACACCTTC.

The V gene is TRBV5-1, the J gene TRBJ2-3, with D possibly being TRBD2 (6 bases). CDR3 size: 13 residues. The ends were cut back, 4 bases at V and 2 bases at J, with 8 bases in the middle. The germline V gene has CDR1 SGHRS and CDR2 YFSETQ. In nucleotides, the CDR3 is TGCGCCAGCAGCCGGGAGATCACAGATACGCAGTATTTT. As protein: CASSREITDTQYF.

The chain carries TRBV5-1 and TRBJ2-7, with D possibly being TRBD2 (5 bases). Germline lookup yields CDR1 SGHRS and CDR2 YFSETQ. The germline V and J ends were trimmed by 0 bases and 5 bases, with 21 bases remaining between them. This CDR3 region has 17 residues. CDR3: CASSLAAAGTVGDEQYF. In nucleotides, the CDR3 is TGCGCCAGCAGCTTGGCCGCGGCGGGCACCGTCGGGGACGAGCAGTACTTC.

This clone has only a few counts. The chain links TRBV18 to TRBJ2-2, with D possibly TRBD1 on 6 matching bases. V was cut by 3 bases and J by 1 base, with 9 bases left in between. The CDR3 is 15 amino acids. The V gene's germline CDR1 is KGHSH and CDR2 LQKENI. As DNA, the CDR3 is TGTGCCAGCTCACCCGCGACAGGGAACACCGGGGAGCTGTTTTTT. Its protein is CASSPATGNTGELFF.

The V gene is TRBV11-2, the J gene TRBJ2-6; tentative D call: TRBD2 (5 bases). CDR1 and CDR2 (germline): SGHAT, FQNNGV. The CDR3 loop spans 16 amino acids. V lost 1 base to trimming and J lost 0 bases, with 7 bases between them. This CDR3 is CASSLGAGSGANVLTF. The CDR3 nucleotides are TGTGCCAGCAGCTTAGGGGCGGGCTCTGGGGCCAACGTCCTGACTTTC. The variable domain in full, with the rest retrieved from reference TRBV11-2 and TRBJ2-6, is EAGVAQSPRYKIIEKRQSVAFWCNPISGHATLYWYQQILGQGPKLLIQFQNNGVVDDSQLPKDRFSAERLKGVDSTLKIQPAKLEDSAVYLCASSLGAGSGANVLTFGAGSRLTVL.

The V and J genes are TRBV5-8 and TRBJ1-1; 7 bases fit TRBD1. CDR3 length: 14 residues. Germline values: CDR1 SGHTS, CDR2 YDEGEE. V shed 5 bases and J 1 base; nucleotides not matched to a gene: 5. CDR3 amino acids: CASSYRQGNTEAFF. The CDR3 coding sequence is TGTGCCAGCAGTTATAGACAGGGGAACACTGAAGCTTTCTTT.

A few counts support this clone. The J gene is TRBJ2-2, the V gene TRBV28; D is unresolved. Trimming cost V 6 bases and J 3 bases, with 5 bases left between them. Germline CDR1 is MDHEN and CDR2 is SYDVKM. CDR3 length equals 12 residues. CDR3 amino acids: CASRLYTGELFF. The CDR3 DNA follows: TGTGCCAGCAGACTCTACACCGGGGAGCTGTTTTTT.

This clone has a handful of counts. CDR3 DNA: TGCAGTGCTAGTTCGGGGGGCGGACTGTTTTTT. As protein: CSASSGGGLFF. V usage is TRBV20-1 and J usage is TRBJ1-4; D is possibly TRBD1 (6 bases). This CDR3 has 11 residues. CDR1 is DFQATT and CDR2 is SNEGSKA in the germline V gene (reference sequence). Trimming cost V 3 bases and J 13 bases, with 12 bases left between them.